A selection of T cell receptor beta chains follows, all from one sample in a study of neurological immune-mediated disorders. TCRdb ran MiXCR on the 5' RACE reads and lists one entry per CDR3 protein. The top ten clones hold roughly 3.9% of a sample with 40,000 or so distinct CDR3 sequences, roughly 11% of them seen once. The material sequenced was PBMCs. The receptor source for this set is a man aged 60 to 69 with HTLV-1-associated myelopathy (HAM/TSP). Both conserved end residues are part of each CDR3. Each record gives: V gene, CDR3 protein.

TRBV9 CASSVGDGSDEQYF
TRBV29-1 CSVAGDTYEQYF
TRBV12-3/TRBV12-4 CASSPTRETQYF
TRBV4-1 CASSQESGGYEQYF
TRBV28 CASSLFQQGHGYTF
TRBV5-1 CASSPSAGTGPDTQYF
TRBV28 CASSLGFTGGEETQYF
TRBV7-9 CASSPGTGKTEAFF
TRBV5-8 CASTNRPRSGETQYF
TRBV5-6 CASSSGRPADEQYF
TRBV12-3/TRBV12-4 CASSLRHQETQYF
TRBV7-8 CASSLATSLVSNEQFF
TRBV5-1 CASSLASWGEETQYF
TRBV11-2 CASSSLGTGERTDTQYF
TRBV19 CASSMIGGRKDGELFF
TRBV5-6 CASSLNSGYTF
TRBV5-6 CASSLDLANEQFF
TRBV7-8 CASSPQARGVSAQYF
TRBV20-1 CSARLADNEQFF
TRBV7-2 CASSFRGGSGAEQFF
TRBV5-8 CASSLLAAGTNGYTF
TRBV20-1 CSAGLAGGRETQYF
TRBV4-1 CASSQDGGTGWFDQPQPF
TRBV4-1 CASSQDVGGGTEAFF
TRBV3-1 CASAPLPRLAAQETQYF
TRBV7-9 CASSHKRMNTEAFF
TRBV7-9 CASSLGGSNYNEQFF
TRBV5-1 CASSPRETGANVLTF
TRBV7-3 CASSPTGGTYNEQFF
TRBV5-5 CASSLDRGGTEAFF
TRBV5-6 CASWTGKFDNEQFF
TRBV28 CASSPLDRVNTGELFF
TRBV20-1 CSAPPRGGKGYTF
TRBV6-5 CASSWGLADSTDTQYF
TRBV29-1 CSVDQGAHYGYTF
TRBV5-1 CASSPINGGNTEAFF
TRBV9 CASSVTSGETQYF
TRBV6-2/TRBV6-3 CASSYRSGGLHDEQFF
TRBV11-2 CASSLSGRRNEQFF
TRBV29-1 CSVFQDGPSYEQYF
TRBV10-1 CASSPSGRANEQFF
TRBV6-5 CASTPRDRGRPMDGYTF
TRBV6-6 CASSYSPGQGANSPLHF
TRBV5-1 CASSTRETDTQYF
TRBV30 CAWSQGDSYEQYF
TRBV24-1 CATSDLATAAYNEQFF